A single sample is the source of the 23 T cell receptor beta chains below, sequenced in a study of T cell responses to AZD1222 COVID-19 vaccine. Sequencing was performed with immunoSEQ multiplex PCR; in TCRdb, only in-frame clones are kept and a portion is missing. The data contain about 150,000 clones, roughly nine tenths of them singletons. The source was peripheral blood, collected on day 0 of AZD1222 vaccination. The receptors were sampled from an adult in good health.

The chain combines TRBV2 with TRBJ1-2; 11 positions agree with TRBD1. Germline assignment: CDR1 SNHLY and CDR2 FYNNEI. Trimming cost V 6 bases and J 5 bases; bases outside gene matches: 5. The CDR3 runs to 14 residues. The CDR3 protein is CASRGTGGSYGYTF. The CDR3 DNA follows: TGTGCCAGCAGGGGGACAGGGGGGAGTTATGGCTACACCTTC.

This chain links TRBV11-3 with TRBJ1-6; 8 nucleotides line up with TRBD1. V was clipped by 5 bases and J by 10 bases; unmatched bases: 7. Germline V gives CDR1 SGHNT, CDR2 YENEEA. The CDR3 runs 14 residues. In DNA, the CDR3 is TGTGCCAGCAGCCCGCGACAGGGGAACTCACCCCTCCACTTT. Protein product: CASSPRQGNSPLHF. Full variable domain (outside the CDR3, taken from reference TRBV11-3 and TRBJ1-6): EAGVVQSPRYKIIEKKQPVAFWCNPISGHNTLYWYLQNLGQGPELLIRYENEEAVDDSQLPKDRFSAERLKGVDSTLKIQPAELGDSAVYLCASSPRQGNSPLHFGNGTRLTVT.

This CDR3 is CASSLGGENTEAFF. DNA for the CDR3: TGTGCCAGCAGCTTAGGGGGGGAGAACACTGAAGCTTTCTTT. The rearrangement uses TRBV7-3 and TRBJ1-1; perhaps TRBD1 as D (5 bases). The CDR3 has 14 amino acids. V shed 2 bases and J shed 1 base, with 8 bases lying between them. Germline V gene lookup returns CDR1 SGHTA and CDR2 FQGTGA. The full variable domain, rest sourced from reference TRBV7-3 and TRBJ1-1, is GAGVSQTPSNKVTEKGKYVELRCDPISGHTALYWYRQSLGQGPEFLIYFQGTGAADDSGLPNDRFFAVRPEGSVSTLKIQRTERGDSAVYLCASSLGGENTEAFFGQGTRLTVV.

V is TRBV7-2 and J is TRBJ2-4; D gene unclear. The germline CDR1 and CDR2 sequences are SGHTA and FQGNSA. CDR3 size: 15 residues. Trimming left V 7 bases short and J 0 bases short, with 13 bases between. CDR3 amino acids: CASTLAVLAKNIQYF. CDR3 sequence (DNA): TGTGCCAGCACCCTCGCCGTCCTAGCCAAAAACATTCAGTACTTC.

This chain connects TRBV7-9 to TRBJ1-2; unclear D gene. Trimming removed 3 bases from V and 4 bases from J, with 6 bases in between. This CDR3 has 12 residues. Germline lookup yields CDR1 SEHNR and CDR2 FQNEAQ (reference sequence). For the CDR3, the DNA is TGTGCCAGCAGCTTTAGATCCTATGGCTACACCTTC. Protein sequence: CASSFRSYGYTF.

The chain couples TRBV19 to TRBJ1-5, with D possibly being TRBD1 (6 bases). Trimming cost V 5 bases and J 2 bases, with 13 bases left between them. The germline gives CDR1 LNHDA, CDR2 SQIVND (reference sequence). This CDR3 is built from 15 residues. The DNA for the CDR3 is TGTGCCAGTAGTGTCAGGGGAGGTGGCAATCAGCCCCAGCATTTT. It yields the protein CASSVRGGGNQPQHF. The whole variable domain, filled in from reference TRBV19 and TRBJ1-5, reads DGGITQSPKYLFRKEGQNVTLSCEQNLNHDAMYWYRQDPGQGLRLIYYSQIVNDFQKGDIAEGYSVSREKKESFPLTVTSAQKNPTAFYLCASSVRGGGNQPQHFGDGTRLSIL.

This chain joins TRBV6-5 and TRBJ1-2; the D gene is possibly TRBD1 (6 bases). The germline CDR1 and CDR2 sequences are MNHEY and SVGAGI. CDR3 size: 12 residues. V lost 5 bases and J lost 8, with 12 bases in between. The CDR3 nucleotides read TGTGCCAGCAGTACCGGACAGAGAGGCTACACCTTC. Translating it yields CASSTGQRGYTF.

The CDR3 reads CASSPPGGLGTEAFF. CDR3 nucleotides: TGTGCCAGCTCACCACCGGGGGGGCTGGGCACTGAAGCTTTCTTT. V gene TRBV18 combines with J gene TRBJ1-1; D may be TRBD1 (6 bases). Germline V CDR1 and CDR2: KGHSH, LQKENI. V was shortened by 0 bases and J by 4 bases, with 12 bases between the two germline ends. The CDR3 has 15 residues.

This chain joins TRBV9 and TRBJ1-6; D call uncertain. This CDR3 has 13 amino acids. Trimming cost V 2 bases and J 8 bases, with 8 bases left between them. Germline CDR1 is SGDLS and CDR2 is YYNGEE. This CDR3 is CASSVYIYSPLHF. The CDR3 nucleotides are TGTGCCAGCAGCGTTTATATTTATTCACCCCTCCACTTT.

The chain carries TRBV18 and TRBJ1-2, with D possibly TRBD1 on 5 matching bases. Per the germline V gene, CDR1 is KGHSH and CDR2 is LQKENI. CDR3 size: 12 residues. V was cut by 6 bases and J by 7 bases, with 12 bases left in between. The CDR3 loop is CASSRDGGGYTF. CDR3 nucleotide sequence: TGTGCCAGCTCCCGCGATGGGGGTGGCTACACCTTC.

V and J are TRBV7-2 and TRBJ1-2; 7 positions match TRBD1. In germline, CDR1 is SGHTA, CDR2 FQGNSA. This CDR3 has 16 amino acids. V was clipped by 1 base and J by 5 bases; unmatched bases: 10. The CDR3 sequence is CASSLVLRGQQYGYTF. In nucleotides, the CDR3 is TGTGCCAGCAGCTTAGTCTTACGGGGACAGCAGTATGGCTACACCTTC.

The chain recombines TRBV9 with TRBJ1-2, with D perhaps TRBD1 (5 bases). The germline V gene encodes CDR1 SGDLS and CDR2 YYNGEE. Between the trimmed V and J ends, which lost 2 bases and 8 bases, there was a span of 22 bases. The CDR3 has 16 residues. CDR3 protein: CASSVRWGDSRQGYTF. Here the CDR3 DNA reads TGTGCCAGCAGCGTTAGGTGGGGGGATAGTCGGCAGGGCTACACCTTC.

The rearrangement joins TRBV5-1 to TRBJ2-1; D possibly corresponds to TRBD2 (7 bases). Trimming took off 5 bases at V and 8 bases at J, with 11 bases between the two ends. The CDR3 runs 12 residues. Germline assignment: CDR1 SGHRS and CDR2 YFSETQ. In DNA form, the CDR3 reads TGCGCCAGCAGGGGCGGGGGCGATGAGCAGTTCTTC. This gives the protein CASRGGGDEQFF.

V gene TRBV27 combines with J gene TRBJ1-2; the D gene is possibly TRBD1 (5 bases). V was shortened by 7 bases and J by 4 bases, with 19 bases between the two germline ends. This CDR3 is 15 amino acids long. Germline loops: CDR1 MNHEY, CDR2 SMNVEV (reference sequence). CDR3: CASTKGQGWSYGYTF. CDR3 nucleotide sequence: TGTGCCAGCACCAAGGGGCAGGGATGGAGCTATGGCTACACCTTC.

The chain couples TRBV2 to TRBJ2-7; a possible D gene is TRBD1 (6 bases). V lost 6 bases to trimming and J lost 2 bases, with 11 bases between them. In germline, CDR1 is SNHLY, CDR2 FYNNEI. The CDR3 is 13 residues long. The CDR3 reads CASRTGQTYEQYF. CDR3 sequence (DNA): TGTGCCAGCAGGACCGGACAGACCTACGAGCAGTACTTC.

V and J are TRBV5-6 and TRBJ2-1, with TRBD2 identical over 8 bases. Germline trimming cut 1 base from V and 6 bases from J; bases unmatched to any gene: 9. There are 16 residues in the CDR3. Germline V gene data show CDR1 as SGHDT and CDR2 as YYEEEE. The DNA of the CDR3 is TGTGCCAGCAGCTTGTTGCAGCGGGAGCCAACCAATGAGCAGTTCTTC. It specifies CASSLLQREPTNEQFF.

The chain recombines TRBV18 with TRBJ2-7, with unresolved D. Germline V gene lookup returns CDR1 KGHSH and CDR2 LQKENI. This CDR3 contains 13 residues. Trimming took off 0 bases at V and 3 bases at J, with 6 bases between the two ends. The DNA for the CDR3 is TGTGCCAGCTCACCACCAGGGAACTACGAGCAGTACTTC. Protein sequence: CASSPPGNYEQYF.

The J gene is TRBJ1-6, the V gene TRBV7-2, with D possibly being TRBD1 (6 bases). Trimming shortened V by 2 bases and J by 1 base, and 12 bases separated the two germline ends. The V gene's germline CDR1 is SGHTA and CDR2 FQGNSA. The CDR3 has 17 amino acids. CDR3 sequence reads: CASSLRQQGSYNSPLHF. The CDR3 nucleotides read TGTGCCAGCAGCTTAAGACAACAGGGTTCCTATAATTCACCCCTCCACTTT.

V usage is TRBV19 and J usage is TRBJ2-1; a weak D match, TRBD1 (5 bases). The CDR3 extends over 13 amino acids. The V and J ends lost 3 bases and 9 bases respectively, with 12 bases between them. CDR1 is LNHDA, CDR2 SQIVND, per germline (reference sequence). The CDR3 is CASSMQGSAEQFF. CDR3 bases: TGTGCCAGTAGTATGCAGGGATCGGCTGAGCAGTTCTTC.

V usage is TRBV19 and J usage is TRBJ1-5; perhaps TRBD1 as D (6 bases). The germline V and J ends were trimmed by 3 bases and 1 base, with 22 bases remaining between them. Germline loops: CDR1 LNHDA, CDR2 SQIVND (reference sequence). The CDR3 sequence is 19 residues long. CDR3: CASSIDRGGGILSNQPQHF. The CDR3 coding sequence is TGTGCCAGTAGTATCGATAGGGGAGGGGGAATTCTAAGCAATCAGCCCCAGCATTTT.

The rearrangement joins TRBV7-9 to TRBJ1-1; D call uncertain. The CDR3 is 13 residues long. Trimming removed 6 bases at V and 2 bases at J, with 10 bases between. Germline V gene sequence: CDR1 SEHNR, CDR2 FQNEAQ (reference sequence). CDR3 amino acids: CASRVSGNTEAFF. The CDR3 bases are TGTGCCAGCAGGGTCAGCGGTAACACTGAAGCTTTCTTT. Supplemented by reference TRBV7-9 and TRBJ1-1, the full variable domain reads DTGVSQNPRHKITKRGQNVTFRCDPISEHNRLYWYRQTLGQGPEFLTYFQNEAQLEKSRLLSDRFSAERPKGSFSTLEIQRTEQGDSAMYLCASRVSGNTEAFFGQGTRLTVV.

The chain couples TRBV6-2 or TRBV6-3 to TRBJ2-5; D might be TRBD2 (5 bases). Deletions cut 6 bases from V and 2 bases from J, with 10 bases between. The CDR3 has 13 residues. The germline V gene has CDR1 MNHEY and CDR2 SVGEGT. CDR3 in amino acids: CASSPAEQETQYF. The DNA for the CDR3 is TGTGCCAGCAGCCCAGCGGAGCAAGAGACCCAGTACTTC.

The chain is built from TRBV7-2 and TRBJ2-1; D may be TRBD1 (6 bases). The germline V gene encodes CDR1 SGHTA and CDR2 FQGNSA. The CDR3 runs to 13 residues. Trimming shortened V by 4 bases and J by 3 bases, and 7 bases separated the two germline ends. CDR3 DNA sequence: TGTGCCAGCAGCTCACAGGGCTACAATGAGCAGTTCTTC. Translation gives CASSSQGYNEQFF.